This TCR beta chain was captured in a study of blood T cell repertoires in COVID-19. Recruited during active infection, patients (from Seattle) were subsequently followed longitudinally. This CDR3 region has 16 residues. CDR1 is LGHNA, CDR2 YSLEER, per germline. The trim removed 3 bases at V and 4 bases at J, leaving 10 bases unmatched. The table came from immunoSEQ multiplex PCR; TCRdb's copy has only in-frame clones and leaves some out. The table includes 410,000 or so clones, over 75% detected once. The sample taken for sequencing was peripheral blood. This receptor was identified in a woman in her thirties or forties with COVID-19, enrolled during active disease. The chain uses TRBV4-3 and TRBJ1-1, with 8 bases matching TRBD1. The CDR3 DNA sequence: TGCGCCAGCAGCCACCGGACAGGGAGCGGGGCCACTGAAGCTTTCTTT. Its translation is CASSHRTGSGATEAFF.